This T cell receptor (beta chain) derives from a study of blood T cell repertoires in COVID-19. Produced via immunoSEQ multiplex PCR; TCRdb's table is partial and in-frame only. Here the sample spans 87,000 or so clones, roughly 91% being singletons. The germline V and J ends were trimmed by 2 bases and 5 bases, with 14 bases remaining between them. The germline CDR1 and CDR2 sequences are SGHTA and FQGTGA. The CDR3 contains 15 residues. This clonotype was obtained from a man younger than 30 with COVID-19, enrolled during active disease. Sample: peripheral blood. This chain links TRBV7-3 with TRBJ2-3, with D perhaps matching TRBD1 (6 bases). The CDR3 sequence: CASSLQGWAKDTQYF. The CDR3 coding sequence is TGTGCCAGCAGCTTACAGGGGTGGGCTAAAGATACGCAGTATTTT.